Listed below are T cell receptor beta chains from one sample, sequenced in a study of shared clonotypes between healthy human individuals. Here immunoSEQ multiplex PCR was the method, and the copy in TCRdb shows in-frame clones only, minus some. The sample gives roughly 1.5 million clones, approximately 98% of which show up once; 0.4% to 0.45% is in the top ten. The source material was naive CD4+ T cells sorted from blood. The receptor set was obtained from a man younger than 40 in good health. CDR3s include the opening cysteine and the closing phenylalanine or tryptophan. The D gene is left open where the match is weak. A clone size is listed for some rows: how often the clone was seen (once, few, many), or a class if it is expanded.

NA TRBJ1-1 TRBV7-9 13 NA TGTGCCAGCAGCTTAAGGGATTTGACTGAAGCTTTCTTT CASSLRDLTEAFF
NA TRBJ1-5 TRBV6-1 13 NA TGTGCCAGCGTCCGGGGTCTGGGTCAGCCCCAGCATTTT CASVRGLGQPQHF
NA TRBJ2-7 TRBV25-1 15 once TGTGCCAGCAGTGAATATGGAGCAGGGACCTACGAGCAGTACTTC CASSEYGAGTYEQYF
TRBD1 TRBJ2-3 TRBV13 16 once TGTGCCAGCAGCTCGCCGCGGGACAGGGGGCCGATATCGCAGTATTTT CASSSPRDRGPISQYF
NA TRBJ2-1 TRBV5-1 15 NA TGCGCCAGCAGCTTGGTGGCGGGATCCTACAATGAGCAGTTCTTC CASSLVAGSYNEQFF
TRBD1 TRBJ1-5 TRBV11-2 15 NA TGTGCCAGCAGCCGGACAGGGGGTAGCAATCAGCCCCAGCATTTT CASSRTGGSNQPQHF
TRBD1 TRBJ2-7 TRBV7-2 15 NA TGTGCCAGCAGACCTCGACAGGGGGTGACCTACGAGCAGTACTTC CASRPRQGVTYEQYF
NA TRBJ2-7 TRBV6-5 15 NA TGTGCCAGCAGTTACTCCCCGACAGTGGGATACGAGCAGTACTTC CASSYSPTVGYEQYF
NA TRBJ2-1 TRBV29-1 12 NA TGCAGCGTTAAGGACCGGTACAATGAGCAGTTCTTC CSVKDRYNEQFF
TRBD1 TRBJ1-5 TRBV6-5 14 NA TGTGCCAGCAGCCATAACAGGGGAAATCAGCCCCAGCATTTT CASSHNRGNQPQHF
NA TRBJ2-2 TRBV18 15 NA TGTGCCAGCTCACTTCGACAGACGAACACCGGGGAGCTGTTTTTT CASSLRQTNTGELFF
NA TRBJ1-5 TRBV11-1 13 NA TGTGCCAGCAGCTTAGAAGCGGGCCAGCCCCAGCATTTT CASSLEAGQPQHF
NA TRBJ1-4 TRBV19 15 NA TGTGCCAGTAGTATGGATTCGGCAGGTGGGGAAAAACTGTTTTTT CASSMDSAGGEKLFF
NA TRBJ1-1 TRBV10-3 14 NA TGTGCCATAGCGATGACAGAGCCGAACACTGAAGCTTTCTTT CAIAMTEPNTEAFF
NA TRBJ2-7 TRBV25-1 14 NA TGTGCCAGCAGTGAAAGGACGGGGTCCTACGAGCAGTACTTC CASSERTGSYEQYF
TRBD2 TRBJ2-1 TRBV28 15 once TGTGCCAGCAGTTTCTTGAGCGGGAGAGGGAATGAGCAGTTCTTC CASSFLSGRGNEQFF
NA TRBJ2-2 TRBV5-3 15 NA TGTGCCAGAAGCTCCCGGGACACCTTCACCGGGGAGCTGTTTTTT CARSSRDTFTGELFF
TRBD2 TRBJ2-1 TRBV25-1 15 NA TGTGCCAGCAGTATAGCGGGAGGGCTAAGCAATGAGCAGTTCTTC CASSIAGGLSNEQFF
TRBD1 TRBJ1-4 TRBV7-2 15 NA TGTGCCAGCAGCTCGCAGGGGGCTACTAATGAAAAACTGTTTTTT CASSSQGATNEKLFF
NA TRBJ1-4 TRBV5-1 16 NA TGCGCCAGCAGCGTGCAGGGAACCGCAACTAATGAAAAACTGTTTTTT CASSVQGTATNEKLFF
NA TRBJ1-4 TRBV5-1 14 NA TGCGCCAGCAGCTTGGGGTCAGCTAGCGAAAAACTGTTTTTT CASSLGSASEKLFF
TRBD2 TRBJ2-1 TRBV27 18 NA TGTGCCAGCAGTTTAGGTTCTAGCGGGAAGTCGCCCTACAATGAGCAGTTCTTC CASSLGSSGKSPYNEQFF
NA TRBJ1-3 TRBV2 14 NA TGTGCCAGCAGGACGGAATACTCTGGAAACACCATATATTTT CASRTEYSGNTIYF
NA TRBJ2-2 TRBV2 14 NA TGTGCCAGCAGTGAAGTGAAAGGAACCGGGGAGCTGTTTTTT CASSEVKGTGELFF